This TCR beta chain came from a study of T-cell reconstitution after alpha-beta-depleted transplantation in children. Unique molecular identifiers were used in preparing the TCRbeta library. In TCRdb, the PCR reads were re-called with MiXCR into one record per CDR3 protein. This sample has hundreds of thousands of distinct CDR3 sequences, with roughly 7.8% found just once. As regards this clonotype: The antigen is not known.

From germline, CDR1 is MDHEN and CDR2 SYDVKM. The CDR3 has 13 amino acids. Findings of the study overall: Elevated TCRbeta diversity at day 60 was traced, in some patients, to surviving recipient T cells and thymic progenitors. From newly produced T cells came most of the T-cell counts and diversity one year after transplant. As was reported, about two months after transplant, alpha-beta T cells came from several hundred expanded graft clones.

This material consisted of peripheral blood, taken 360 days after TCRalphabeta/CD19-depleted stem cell transplant. This receptor was obtained from a female patient aged 2-9 years who had a stem cell transplant for Fanconi anemia, so the T cells may come from the graft donor. The genes are TRBV28 and TRBJ1-6; TRBD1 is a possible D gene (6 bases). This chain's CDR3 is CAGGDSYNSPLHF. CDR3 nucleotides: TGTGCAGGGGGGGACTCCTATAATTCACCCCTCCACTTT.